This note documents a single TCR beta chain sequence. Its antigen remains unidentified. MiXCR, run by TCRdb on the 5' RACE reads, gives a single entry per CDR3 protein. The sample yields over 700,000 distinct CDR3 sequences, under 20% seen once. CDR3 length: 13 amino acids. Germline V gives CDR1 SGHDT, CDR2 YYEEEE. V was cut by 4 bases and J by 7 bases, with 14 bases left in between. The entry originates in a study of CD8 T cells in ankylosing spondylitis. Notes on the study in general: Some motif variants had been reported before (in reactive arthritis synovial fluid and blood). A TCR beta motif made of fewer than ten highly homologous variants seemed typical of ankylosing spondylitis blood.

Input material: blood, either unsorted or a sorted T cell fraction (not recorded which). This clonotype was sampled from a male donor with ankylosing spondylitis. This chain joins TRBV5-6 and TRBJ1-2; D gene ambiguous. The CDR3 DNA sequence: TGTGCCAGCAGCGCCGGGCTTCAATTTGGCTACACCTTC. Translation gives CASSAGLQFGYTF. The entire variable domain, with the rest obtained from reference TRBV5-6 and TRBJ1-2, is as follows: DAGVTQSPTHLIKTRGQQVTLRCSPKSGHDTVSWYQQALGQGPQFIFQYYEEEERQRGNFPDRFSGHQFPNYSSELNVNALLLGDSALYLCASSAGLQFGYTFGSGTRLTVV.